The rows below give T cell receptor beta chains drawn from one sample of a study of blood T cell repertoires in COVID-19. Data came from immunoSEQ multiplex PCR; TCRdb stores just in-frame clones and leaves some out. Of roughly 120,000 clones in the sample, 85% were seen once. The sequenced sample consisted of peripheral blood. These receptor sequences come from a human donor in a cohort sampled during active COVID-19. The CDR3 runs from the conserved cysteine through the conserved F or W. The D gene is left open where the match is weak. A clone size is listed for some rows: how often the clone was seen (once, few, many), or a class if it is expanded.

clone_size	v_call	d_call	j_call	cdr3_nt	cdr3_aa
-	TRBV19	TRBD2	TRBJ2-1	TGTGCCAGTAGTATTTCTAGCGGGGGGTACAATGAGCAGTTCTTC	CASSISSGGYNEQFF
many	TRBV6-5	-	TRBJ2-7	TGTGCCAGCAGTTACTCGAGAACCTACGAGCAGTACTTC	CASSYSRTYEQYF
-	TRBV10-3	TRBD1	TRBJ2-7	TGTGCCATCAGCCCGACCGGGACAGGGGGACCTTACGAGCAGTACTTC	CAISPTGTGGPYEQYF
-	TRBV19	-	TRBJ1-4	TGTGCCTCTAAGGGAGGGGCCTGGGGTGAAAAACTGTTTTTT	CASKGGAWGEKLFF
-	TRBV6-1	-	TRBJ1-5	TGTGCCAGCAGTGAAGCGTTCCTGGGGAGGGGCCCCAATCAGCCCCAGCATTTT	CASSEAFLGRGPNQPQHF
-	TRBV6-5	TRBD1	TRBJ1-3	TGTGCCAGCAGTCGGACAGGAGGAAACACCATATATTTT	CASSRTGGNTIYF
-	TRBV6-5	TRBD2	TRBJ2-7	TGTGCCAGCAGTTACTCAGGGACTAGCGGGGGGTACGAGCAGTACTTC	CASSYSGTSGGYEQYF
once	TRBV6-6	-	TRBJ1-1	TGTGCCAGCAGTTTGACTGCAACTGAAGCTTTCTTT	CASSLTATEAFF
few	TRBV2	TRBD1	TRBJ1-5	TGTGCCAGCAGCGAGGGACAGGGTCAGCCCCAGCATTTT	CASSEGQGQPQHF
-	TRBV11-2	-	TRBJ2-3	TGTGCCAGTCTCAGGGTTGCGGATACGCAGTATTTT	CASLRVADTQYF
few	TRBV2	-	TRBJ1-4	TGTGCCAGCAGCTGGGCCCCGGAACGACTGTTTTTT	CASSWAPERLFF
-	TRBV6-5	TRBD1	TRBJ2-7	TGTGCCAGCAGTAAACAGGGGCTCGAGGTCTACGAGCAGTACTTC	CASSKQGLEVYEQYF
-	TRBV7-9	TRBD2	TRBJ2-3	TGTGCCAGCAGCTTTGGCGGGGGGCCCCTAGGCACAGATACGCAGTATTTT	CASSFGGGPLGTDTQYF
-	TRBV19	-	TRBJ2-3	TGTGCCAGTAGGCGGGAAGGGGGCGCAGATACGCAGTATTTT	CASRREGGADTQYF
-	TRBV5-1	TRBD2	TRBJ2-3	TGCGCCAGCAGCTTTTCTAGCGGGGGCACAGATACGCAGTATTTT	CASSFSSGGTDTQYF
-	TRBV6-5	-	TRBJ1-3	TGTGCCAGCAGTTACGGGCAGGGAAACACCATATATTTT	CASSYGQGNTIYF
-	TRBV19	-	TRBJ1-1	TGTGCCAGTACCCCTCGGGAGAACACTGAAGCTTTCTTT	CASTPRENTEAFF
-	TRBV20-1	TRBD1	TRBJ2-2	TGCAGTGCTAGTTATACAGGGGTCGGGGAGCTGTTTTTT	CSASYTGVGELFF